This T cell receptor beta chain originates from a study of T cell responses to AZD1222 COVID-19 vaccine. TCRdb keeps only in-frame clones here, not all; method: immunoSEQ multiplex PCR. The table has 110,000 to 150,000 clones, 93% seen once. Trimming removed 3 bases from V and 8 bases from J, with 16 bases in between. The CDR3 spans 15 residues. In germline, CDR1 is KGHSH, CDR2 LQKENI. The source material was peripheral blood, sampled on day 0 of MenACWY control vaccination. V is TRBV18 and J is TRBJ1-4; TRBD1 might be the D (6 bases). The TCR comes from an adult in good health. The CDR3 DNA follows: TGTGCCAGCTCACCCACCCCAGGGGAGGAGGAAAAACTGTTTTTT. It codes for CASSPTPGEEEKLFF.